Included here is one TCR beta chain sequence, with context. This entry belongs to a study of response to subunit inactivated influenza vaccine. The CDR3 spans 19 residues. Germline V gene lookup returns CDR1 SGHDN and CDR2 FVKESK. V was shortened by 2 bases and J by 9 bases, with 26 bases between the two germline ends. TCRdb re-called the RT-PCR reads with MiXCR, one entry per CDR3 protein. The sample carries about 700,000 distinct CDR3 sequences, 14% recorded once. Here the sequenced sample was PBMCs from blood, taken approximately 15 days before vaccination. The chain combines TRBV14 with TRBJ1-6; D not resolved. This TCR was sampled from a middle-aged man who received an inactivated influenza vaccine. This chain's CDR3 is CASSQSNRLSWKVRSPLHF. CDR3 bases: TGTGCCAGCAGCCAATCAAACAGACTCTCATGGAAGGTTCGTTCACCCCTCCACTTT.